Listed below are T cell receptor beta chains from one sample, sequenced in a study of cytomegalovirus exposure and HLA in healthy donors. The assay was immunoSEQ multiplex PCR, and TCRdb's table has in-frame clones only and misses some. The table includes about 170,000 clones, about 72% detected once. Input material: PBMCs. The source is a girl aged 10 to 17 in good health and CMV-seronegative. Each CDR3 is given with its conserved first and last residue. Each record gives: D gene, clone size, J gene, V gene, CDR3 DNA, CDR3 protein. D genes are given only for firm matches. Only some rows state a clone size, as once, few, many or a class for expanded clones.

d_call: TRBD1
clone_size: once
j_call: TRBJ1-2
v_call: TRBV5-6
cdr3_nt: TGTGCCAGCTCCCGGGGGGGCCGGGACAGTCCCACCATAGGCTATGGCTACACCTTC
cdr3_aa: CASSRGGRDSPTIGYGYTF

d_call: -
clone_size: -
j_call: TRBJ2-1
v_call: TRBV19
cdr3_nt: TGTGCCAGTAGTCCTGGAGGTATTTGGTACAATGAGCAGTTCTTC
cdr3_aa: CASSPGGIWYNEQFF

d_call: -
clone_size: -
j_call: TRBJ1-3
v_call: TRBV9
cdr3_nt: TGTGCCAGCAGCGTAGACGGTACTGGAAACACCATATATTTT
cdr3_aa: CASSVDGTGNTIYF

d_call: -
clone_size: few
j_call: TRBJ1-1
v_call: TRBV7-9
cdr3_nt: TGTGCCAGCAGCTTAGCCGGGTGGAACACTGAAGCTTTCTTT
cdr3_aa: CASSLAGWNTEAFF

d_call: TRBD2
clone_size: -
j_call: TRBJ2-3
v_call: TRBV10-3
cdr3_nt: TGTGCCACCGGGACTAGCGGGGCGACAGATACGCAGTATTTT
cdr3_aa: CATGTSGATDTQYF

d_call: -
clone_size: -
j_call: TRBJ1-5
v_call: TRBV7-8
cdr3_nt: TGTGCCAGCAGCTACGGGGAGAGCAATCAGCCCCAGCATTTT
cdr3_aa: CASSYGESNQPQHF

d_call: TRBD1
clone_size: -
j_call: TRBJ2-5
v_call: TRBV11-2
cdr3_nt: TGTGCCAGCAGCTCCGGACAGGGGGATTGGGAGACCCAGTACTTC
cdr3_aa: CASSSGQGDWETQYF

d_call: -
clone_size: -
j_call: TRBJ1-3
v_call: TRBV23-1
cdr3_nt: TGCGCCAGCAGTCGCCCCAGGGTTTATGGAAACACCATATATTTT
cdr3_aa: CASSRPRVYGNTIYF

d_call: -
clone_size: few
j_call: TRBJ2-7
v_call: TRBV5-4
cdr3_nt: TGTGCCAGCAGCTTGGCGCGACAGATGACGGAGCAGTACTTC
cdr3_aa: CASSLARQMTEQYF

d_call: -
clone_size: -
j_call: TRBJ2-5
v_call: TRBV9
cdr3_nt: TGTGCCAGCAGCGTCTTAGCAGGGTCCGGGGAGACCCAGTACTTC
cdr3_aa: CASSVLAGSGETQYF